Below are 16 T cell receptor beta chains sequenced from a single sample in a study of OX40 agonist ivuxolimab in advanced cancers. The library was obtained by the immunoSEQ multiplex PCR assay. TCRdb mirrors the immuneACCESS table, restricted to in-frame sequences. Some clones are absent from its copies; in checked studies, under half trace to an unresolved V gene, and the reason for the others is unknown. The sample table holds approximately 40,000 clones, of which 75% to 90% were seen once. The ten largest make up less than 11% of the sample. Sequenced material: CD4+ or CD8+ T cells sorted from blood, taken in a trial of the OX40 agonist ivuxolimab. The receptor set was obtained from an adult with an advanced solid tumor such as melanoma, head and neck, liver or kidney cancer.

The chain employs TRBV7-2 and TRBJ2-7, with D possibly being TRBD1 or TRBD2 (5 bases each). CDR1 is SGHTA, CDR2 FQGNSA, per germline. Trimming removed 0 bases from V and 2 bases from J, with 5 bases in between. The CDR3 extends over 13 amino acids. The CDR3 nucleotides are TGTGCCAGCAGCTTAGCGGGACCCTACGAGCAGTACTTC. Its translation: CASSLAGPYEQYF.

This clone was recorded a few times. This chain joins TRBV5-1 and TRBJ1-1; 8 bases match TRBD1. This CDR3 contains 14 residues. Germline assignment: CDR1 SGHRS and CDR2 YFSETQ. Trimming took 5 bases from V and 3 from J; bases not matched to a gene: 6. The CDR3 reads CASRQDRVDTEAFF. CDR3 bases: TGCGCCAGCAGACAGGACAGGGTCGACACTGAAGCTTTCTTT.

The chain recombines TRBV10-1 with TRBJ2-7, with 13 bases identical to TRBD2. The length of the CDR3 is 15 residues. Germline V CDR1 and CDR2: WNHNN, SYGVQD (reference sequence). With 2 bases clipped from V and 4 bases from J, the junction kept 2 bases outside the gene matches. The DNA of the CDR3 is TGCGCCAGCAGTGAGGGACTAGCGGGAGTGTACGAGCAGTACTTC. It translates to CASSEGLAGVYEQYF.

The rearrangement joins TRBV19 to TRBJ1-2; D unresolved. Germline V CDR1 and CDR2: LNHDA, SQIVND (reference sequence). CDR3 length: 12 residues. V lost 5 bases and J lost 3, with 7 bases in between. CDR3 coding DNA: TGTGCCAGTAGTGAGCTCTACTATGGCTACACCTTC. This gives the protein CASSELYYGYTF.

The CDR3 loop is CAWSAPGGHEQYF. Here the CDR3 DNA reads TGTGCCTGGAGTGCCCCGGGGGGCCACGAGCAGTACTTC. The chain recombines TRBV30 with TRBJ2-7; D is perhaps TRBD2 (7 bases). CDR3 length: 13 residues. Germline CDR1 and CDR2: GTSNPN and SVGIG (reference sequence). Trimming removed 1 base at V and 5 bases at J, with 12 bases between. Combining the CDR3 with reference TRBV30 and TRBJ2-7 gives the whole variable domain SQTIHQWPATLVQPVGSPLSLECTVEGTSNPNLYWYRQAAGRGLQLLFYSVGIGQISSEVPQNLSASRPQDRQFILSSKKLLLSDSGFYLCAWSAPGGHEQYFGPGTRLTVT.

This sequence joins TRBV30 and TRBJ1-1; TRBD1 aligns across 9 bases. Unmatched junction bases numbered 7, after V lost 1 base and J lost 1 base. The CDR3 contains 16 residues. Germline V gene lookup returns CDR1 GTSNPN and CDR2 SVGIG (reference sequence). The CDR3 spells CAWSGGTGPENTEAFF. CDR3 bases: TGTGCCTGGAGTGGGGGGACAGGGCCAGAGAACACTGAAGCTTTCTTT.

This clone was seen a handful of times. V gene TRBV9 combines with J gene TRBJ2-3; no definite D call. The CDR3 is 15 amino acids. Per the germline V gene, CDR1 is SGDLS and CDR2 is YYNGEE. The V end was cut by 0 bases, the J end by 0 bases, with 8 bases between. CDR3 sequence reads: CASSVARSSTDTQYF. CDR3 nucleotides: TGTGCCAGCAGCGTAGCTCGTTCTAGCACAGATACGCAGTATTTT. Combining the CDR3 with reference TRBV9 and TRBJ2-3 gives the whole variable domain DSGVTQTPKHLITATGQRVTLRCSPRSGDLSVYWYQQSLDQGLQFLIQYYNGEERAKGNILERFSAQQFPDLHSELNLSSLELGDSALYFCASSVARSSTDTQYFGPGTRLTVL.

The genes are TRBV25-1 and TRBJ1-4; D is uncertain. Germline lookup yields CDR1 MGHDK and CDR2 SYGVNS. V gave up 6 bases and J gave up 1 base, with 12 bases separating them. This CDR3 is built from 15 residues. As DNA, the CDR3 is TGTGCCAGCAGGCAAAGCGGGGTAACTAATGAAAAACTGTTTTTT. Translation gives CASRQSGVTNEKLFF. Drawing the rest from reference TRBV25-1 and TRBJ1-4, the complete variable domain is EADIYQTPRYLVIGTGKKITLECSQTMGHDKMYWYQQDPGMELHLIHYSYGVNSTEKGDLSSESTVSRIRTEHFPLTLESARPSHTSQYLCASRQSGVTNEKLFFGSGTQLSVL.

This chain joins TRBV4-2 and TRBJ2-1; weak D call: TRBD2 (5 bases). Per germline, CDR1 LGHNA and CDR2 YNFKEQ. Trimming took off 0 bases at V and 4 bases at J, with 16 bases between the two ends. The CDR3 sequence is 17 residues long. CDR3: CASSQDYPARVYNEQFF. In DNA, the CDR3 is TGTGCCAGCAGCCAAGATTACCCAGCGAGGGTATACAATGAGCAGTTCTTC.

The rearrangement joins TRBV7-8 to TRBJ1-2; the D gene is possibly TRBD1 (5 bases). Germline assignment: CDR1 SGHVS and CDR2 FQNEAQ. CDR3 length: 15 amino acids. Trimming cost V 6 bases and J 8 bases, with 22 bases left between them. The CDR3 sequence: CASSPRQHHLGGYTF. The CDR3 DNA follows: TGTGCCAGCAGTCCTAGACAGCACCACCTGGGAGGCTACACCTTC.

The V and J genes are TRBV4-3 and TRBJ2-7; 7 nucleotides align to TRBD2. J lost 4 bases, V lost 4 bases, and 10 bases had no gene match. Germline values: CDR1 LGHNA, CDR2 YSLEER. The CDR3 length is 15 residues. CDR3: CASSLSPGGSYEQYF. CDR3 bases: TGCGCCAGCAGCCTATCCCCGGGAGGATCATACGAGCAGTACTTC.

This chain links TRBV30 with TRBJ1-6; TRBD1 matches 8 bases. Looked up from germline, CDR1 is GTSNPN and CDR2 is SVGIG (reference sequence). The V segment lost 0 bases and the J segment 8 bases; nucleotides outside the gene matches: 15. CDR3 length equals 18 residues. The DNA of the CDR3 is TGTGCCTGGAGTGTAAACAGGGGGTGGCCGTCTGTTGATTCACCCCTCCACTTT. It encodes CAWSVNRGWPSVDSPLHF. The full variable domain, with the rest looked up from reference TRBV30 and TRBJ1-6, is SQTIHQWPATLVQPVGSPLSLECTVEGTSNPNLYWYRQAAGRGLQLLFYSVGIGQISSEVPQNLSASRPQDRQFILSSKKLLLSDSGFYLCAWSVNRGWPSVDSPLHFGNGTRLTVT.

The chain has TRBV6-6 and TRBJ1-1, with D tentatively TRBD1 (5 bases). The CDR3 has 13 residues. Trimming removed 2 bases at V and 4 bases at J, with 8 bases between. CDR1 and CDR2 from the germline V gene are MNHNY and SVGAGI (reference sequence). The CDR3 bases are TGTGCCAGCAGTTACGACAGTGGCACTGAAGCTTTCTTT. Translation gives CASSYDSGTEAFF.

The V and J genes are TRBV29-1 and TRBJ2-7; D call uncertain. Germline CDR1 reads SQVTM; CDR2 reads ANQGSEA. The CDR3 loop spans 12 amino acids. The V end was cut by 2 bases, the J end by 6 bases, with 11 bases between. In DNA form, the CDR3 reads TGCAGCGTTGAAAGGAGTAAAAGCGAGCAGTACTTC. This sequence encodes CSVERSKSEQYF.

The chain combines TRBV27 with TRBJ1-5, with TRBD1 as a possible D gene (5 bases). The V end was cut by 2 bases, the J end by 0 bases, with 8 bases between. The CDR3 is made up of 15 amino acids. Germline V gives CDR1 MNHEY, CDR2 SMNVEV (reference sequence). The CDR3 DNA is TGTGCCAGCAGTTTAGACAGTTATAGCAATCAGCCCCAGCATTTT. It codes for CASSLDSYSNQPQHF.

The chain has TRBV27 and TRBJ1-1; D is possibly TRBD1 (6 bases). The CDR3 has 16 residues. In germline, CDR1 is MNHEY, CDR2 SMNVEV (reference sequence). V was cut by 1 base and J by 4 bases, with 16 bases left in between. Here the CDR3 reads CASSLFSGGSITEAFF. The CDR3 DNA follows: TGTGCCAGCAGTTTATTCTCTGGGGGCTCGATCACTGAAGCTTTCTTT.